Shown below are 32 T cell receptor beta chains from a single sample sequenced in a study of T cells in Graves' hyperthyroidism and ophthalmopathy. Amplification of TCR beta CDR3 regions used RNA as the template. Using the HTBI primer set, a first-round RT-PCR was run on the TCR CDR3. TCRdb re-called the multiplex PCR reads through MiXCR, storing one row per CDR3 protein. The sample yields 380,000 or so distinct CDR3 sequences, less than 15% seen once. Sequencing used blood. Source of these receptors: a man in his thirties or forties with Graves' hyperthyroidism that later progressed to Graves' ophthalmopathy.

This clonotype was detected a few times. The chain couples TRBV20-1 to TRBJ1-5; no clear D. Between the trimmed V and J ends, which lost 3 bases and 3 bases, there was a span of 12 bases. The CDR3 contains 14 residues. Germline CDR1 and CDR2: DFQATT and SNEGSKA (reference sequence). In DNA, the CDR3 is TGCAGTGCTAGCTATCGACTTTACAATCAGCCCCAGCATTTT. This sequence encodes CSASYRLYNQPQHF.

This clonotype was detected many times. J is TRBJ2-7 and V is TRBV12-3 or TRBV12-4; tentative D call: TRBD2 (5 bases). The V end lost 4 bases, the J end lost 0 bases, and 13 bases lay between the germline ends. The CDR3 is 15 residues long. The CDR3 is CASSYGLTPSYEQYF. The CDR3 bases are TGTGCCAGCAGTTATGGACTTACACCCTCCTACGAGCAGTACTTC.

This clonotype appeared a few times. The rearrangement links TRBV7-9 to TRBJ1-2, with D possibly being TRBD1 (6 bases). V dropped 6 bases and J dropped 2 bases, with 10 bases sitting between them. This CDR3 is built from 13 residues. CDR1 is SEHNR, CDR2 FQNEAQ, per germline (reference sequence). The CDR3 region has the DNA TGTGCCAGCAGACGAGGGGGGAACTATGGCTACACCTTC. Protein sequence: CASRRGGNYGYTF.

This clonotype showed up just a few times. The chain joins TRBV6-1 to TRBJ2-2; D gene ambiguous. The CDR3 is 13 residues long. Trimming stripped 6 bases from V and 6 bases from J, with 11 bases between. Germline V CDR1 and CDR2: MNHNS, SASEGT. The CDR3: CASRTQLPGELFF. The CDR3 nucleotides are TGTGCCAGCAGAACACAGCTACCCGGGGAGCTGTTTTTT.

This chain uses TRBV4-2 with TRBJ1-1; 7 bases align to TRBD1. Germline V gives CDR1 LGHNA, CDR2 YNFKEQ. This CDR3 comprises 17 residues. V lost 4 bases to trimming and J lost 2 bases; unmatched junction nucleotides: 13. The DNA for the CDR3 is TGTGCCAGCAGCCGACCCTCGGGGGCAGGGGGAAACACTGAAGCTTTCTTT. Protein: CASSRPSGAGGNTEAFF.

In its sample, this clonotype was seen many times. The rearrangement joins TRBV7-2 to TRBJ2-7, with 8 nucleotides matching TRBD2. The CDR3 length is 17 residues. Germline-derived CDR1 and CDR2 are SGHTA and FQGNSA. V lost 1 base, J lost 1 base, and 9 bases stayed unmatched. CDR3 DNA sequence: TGTGCCAGCAGCTTAGAGGCTAGCGGGTCCGGGTCCTACGAGCAGTACTTC. It encodes CASSLEASGSGSYEQYF.

Ten or more counts support this clonotype. The chain couples TRBV3-1 to TRBJ1-6; D call uncertain. This CDR3 contains 13 residues. CDR1 is LGHDT and CDR2 is YNNKEL in the germline V gene (reference sequence). V shed 4 bases and J shed 7 bases, with 8 bases lying between them. The CDR3 sequence: CASSPGLNSPLHF. CDR3 sequence (DNA): TGTGCCAGCAGCCCTGGGCTAAATTCACCCCTCCACTTT.

At least ten counts were recorded for this clonotype. The chain couples TRBV7-9 to TRBJ2-4; D remains ambiguous. There are 15 residues in the CDR3. V lost 0 bases, J lost 1 base, and 7 bases lay in between. Germline CDR1 reads SEHNR; CDR2 reads FQNEAQ (reference sequence). CDR3 in amino acids: CASSLALLAKNIQYF. In nucleotides, the CDR3 is TGTGCCAGCAGCTTAGCGCTTCTGGCCAAAAACATTCAGTACTTC.

This clonotype has a count of ten or more. The rearrangement links TRBV25-1 to TRBJ1-1; D gene uncertain. Germline-derived CDR1 and CDR2 are MGHDK and SYGVNS. This CDR3 region has 18 residues. V was pared by 3 bases and J by 0 bases, with 20 bases between. The CDR3 loop reads CASSDAREGNFMNTEAFF. The DNA for the CDR3 is TGTGCCAGCAGTGACGCCCGGGAGGGAAACTTTATGAACACTGAAGCTTTCTTT.

This clonotype showed up just a few times. This chain joins TRBV29-1 and TRBJ2-7; 9 bases fit TRBD1. Germline assignment: CDR1 SQVTM and CDR2 ANQGSEA. J gave up 4 bases and V 4 bases, and 5 bases lay outside the gene matches. CDR3 length: 13 residues. This CDR3 reads CSVVTGGHYEQYF. The DNA for the CDR3 is TGCAGCGTTGTGACAGGGGGTCATTACGAGCAGTACTTC.

This clonotype was recorded many times. V and J are TRBV2 and TRBJ1-4, with D unclear. Germline V gives CDR1 SNHLY, CDR2 FYNNEI. There are 18 residues in the CDR3. The ends were cut back, 0 bases at V and 8 bases at J, with 22 bases in the middle. This CDR3 is CASSEATLIGWRREKLFF. CDR3 DNA: TGTGCCAGCAGTGAAGCTACCCTGATAGGTTGGCGCAGAGAAAAACTGTTTTTT.

The chain links TRBV19 to TRBJ1-6; no clear D. The CDR3 length is 16 residues. Germline CDR1 and CDR2: LNHDA and SQIVND (reference sequence). The germline V and J ends were trimmed by 6 bases and 4 bases, with 16 bases remaining between them. Here the CDR3 reads CASSASGGRYNSPLHF. The CDR3 bases are TGTGCCAGTAGCGCTTCAGGAGGACGGTATAATTCACCCCTCCACTTT.

V and J are TRBV10-3 and TRBJ2-5, with unresolved D. V lost 4 bases, J lost 4 bases, and 10 bases lay in between. Germline V gene data show CDR1 as ENHRY and CDR2 as SYGVKD. The CDR3 totals 13 residues. The CDR3 reads CAISVATRETQYF. The CDR3 DNA sequence: TGTGCCATCAGTGTGGCCACAAGAGAGACCCAGTACTTC.

This clonotype was recorded at least ten times. The rearrangement uses TRBV12-3 or TRBV12-4 and TRBJ2-1; a possible D gene is TRBD1 (6 bases). V dropped 6 bases and J dropped 0 bases, with 18 bases sitting between them. The CDR3 consists of 17 residues. CDR3: CASSPPPGTPSYNEQFF. CDR3 nucleotide sequence: TGTGCCAGCAGCCCCCCTCCCGGGACACCCTCCTACAATGAGCAGTTCTTC.

The V call is TRBV24-1, the J call TRBJ2-2; 7 bases map to TRBD1. CDR3 length equals 15 residues. Germline CDR1 and CDR2: KGHDR and SFDVKD. With 2 bases clipped from V and 6 bases from J, the junction kept 5 bases outside the gene matches. The CDR3 sequence: CATSDSSGGAGELFF. Here the CDR3 DNA reads TGTGCCACCAGTGATTCATCAGGGGGAGCCGGGGAGCTGTTTTTT.

The V call is TRBV18, the J call TRBJ1-4; D is uncertain. Trimming took 4 bases from V and 8 from J, leaving 17 bases between them. CDR1 and CDR2 (germline): KGHSH, LQKENI. The CDR3 totals 15 residues. CDR3 sequence: CASSLGVVVAEKLFF. In DNA, the CDR3 is TGTGCCAGCTCACTTGGGGTCGTAGTTGCGGAAAAACTGTTTTTT.

This clonotype was detected only a few times. The V and J genes are TRBV6-1 and TRBJ1-2; D not certain. V dropped 2 bases and J dropped 0 bases, with 10 bases sitting between them. Germline V lookup: CDR1 MNHNS, CDR2 SASEGT. The CDR3 consists of 15 residues. As DNA, the CDR3 is TGTGCCAGCAGTGAACTGAGACACCCTAACTATGGCTACACCTTC. It codes for CASSELRHPNYGYTF.

This clonotype was counted a few times. This chain joins TRBV6-1 and TRBJ1-4, with 9 bases that match TRBD1. This CDR3 region has 22 residues. Germline loops: CDR1 MNHNS, CDR2 SASEGT. The V and J ends lost 7 bases and 6 bases, in that order; junction bases with no gene match: 30. CDR3: CASTDRIRRTGDLGDNYEKLFF. The DNA for the CDR3 is TGTGCCAGCACCGACCGGATAAGAAGGACAGGGGATCTAGGGGATAATTATGAAAAACTGTTTTTT.

This clonotype was seen ten or more times. The J gene is TRBJ2-2, the V gene TRBV2; 9 positions match TRBD2. Trimming at V came to 6 bases and at J to 2 bases, leaving 7 bases not matched to a gene. The CDR3 runs to 16 residues. Looked up from germline, CDR1 is SNHLY and CDR2 is FYNNEI. This chain's CDR3 is CASREVAGANTGELFF. The CDR3 DNA sequence: TGTGCCAGCAGAGAGGTAGCGGGGGCCAACACCGGGGAGCTGTTTTTT.

The chain joins TRBV6-1 to TRBJ2-1, with TRBD2 matching over 7 bases. Germline trimming cut 2 bases from V and 8 bases from J; bases unmatched to any gene: 0. This CDR3 has 12 amino acids. CDR1 MNHNS and CDR2 SASEGT come from the germline V gene. CDR3 in amino acids: CASSESGDEQFF. For the CDR3, the DNA is TGTGCCAGCAGTGAAAGCGGGGATGAGCAGTTCTTC.

The sample holds a few counts of this clonotype. The rearrangement joins TRBV10-2 to TRBJ2-5; 8 positions match TRBD1. After removal of 6 bases from V and 4 bases from J, the junction contained 1 base not matched to a gene. This CDR3 has 12 residues. The germline gives CDR1 WSHSY, CDR2 SAAADI. The CDR3 DNA follows: TGCGCCAGCAGAGGACAGGGAGAGACCCAGTACTTC. Residues: CASRGQGETQYF.

This clonotype was detected many times. The chain has TRBV7-8 and TRBJ1-2; no reliable D call. The germline gives CDR1 SGHVS, CDR2 FQNEAQ. Deletions cut 5 bases from V and 0 bases from J, with 10 bases between. The CDR3 has 14 residues. The CDR3, as DNA: TGTGCCAGCAGCCCGAGGTGGGCTAACTATGGCTACACCTTC. Amino acids: CASSPRWANYGYTF.

This clonotype came up a few times. V gene TRBV29-1 combines with J gene TRBJ2-4, with D unclear. The ends were cut back, 8 bases at V and 8 bases at J, with 13 bases in the middle. This CDR3 is built from 11 residues. Germline lookup yields CDR1 SQVTM and CDR2 ANQGSEA. In DNA, the CDR3 is TGCAGCCATCGGTTAGATCACATTCAGTACTTC. Amino acids: CSHRLDHIQYF.

The sample holds many counts of this clonotype. The J gene is TRBJ2-5, the V gene TRBV28; D possibly uses TRBD1 or TRBD2 (5 bases each). Germline CDR1 reads MDHEN; CDR2 reads SYDVKM. Trimming took 8 bases from V and 5 from J, leaving 15 bases between them. The CDR3 runs 13 residues. In DNA, the CDR3 is TGTGCCAGCGCCCAGGGCAGGGAGGAGACCCAGTACTTC. Its translation is CASAQGREETQYF.

The genes are TRBV7-8 and TRBJ1-2; 12 nucleotides line up with TRBD1. V shed 0 bases, J shed 0 bases, and the junction held 5 bases outside the gene matches. Germline loops: CDR1 SGHVS, CDR2 FQNEAQ. This CDR3 comprises 18 residues. In nucleotides, the CDR3 is TGTGCCAGCAGCTTAGCGGGGGGACAGGGGGCCTCTAACTATGGCTACACCTTC. Amino acids: CASSLAGGQGASNYGYTF.

The chain uses TRBV5-8 and TRBJ1-2; no reliable D call. Trimming shortened V by 2 bases and J by 4 bases, and 6 bases separated the two germline ends. There are 12 residues in the CDR3. Germline loops: CDR1 SGHTS, CDR2 YDEGEE. The CDR3 loop reads CASSFRSYGYTF. Written as DNA, the CDR3 is TGTGCCAGCAGCTTCAGGAGCTATGGCTACACCTTC.

The chain carries TRBV7-9 and TRBJ2-7; D perhaps matches TRBD1 (5 bases). With 3 bases removed from V and 3 bases from J, the gap between germline ends came to 9 bases. CDR3 length: 13 amino acids. CDR1 and CDR2 from the germline V gene are SEHNR and FQNEAQ (reference sequence). CDR3 sequence: CASSLGLLYEQYF. Here the CDR3 DNA reads TGTGCCAGCAGCTTGGGGCTTCTCTACGAGCAGTACTTC.

The chain carries TRBV28 and TRBJ1-1; D may be TRBD1 (5 bases). Germline CDR1 and CDR2: MDHEN and SYDVKM. The CDR3 is 14 amino acids. V dropped 5 bases and J dropped 4 bases, with 14 bases sitting between them. DNA of the CDR3: TGTGCCAGCAGTCCTCCGGGACGGCTCACTGAAGCTTTCTTT. Its translation is CASSPPGRLTEAFF.

The rearrangement uses TRBV9 and TRBJ2-7; TRBD1 aligns across 7 bases. J was trimmed by 3 bases and V by 4 bases; bases with no gene match: 10. The CDR3 sequence is 15 residues long. Germline values: CDR1 SGDLS, CDR2 YYNGEE. For the CDR3, the DNA is TGTGCCAGCAGCCCTCGACAGGGCCGAATCTACGAGCAGTACTTC. It translates to CASSPRQGRIYEQYF.

This clonotype came up many times. V gene TRBV28 combines with J gene TRBJ1-5, with D possibly being TRBD1 (6 bases). This CDR3 region has 18 residues. Germline assignment: CDR1 MDHEN and CDR2 SYDVKM. Between the trimmed V and J ends, which lost 2 bases and 0 bases, there was a span of 17 bases. Here the CDR3 DNA reads TGTGCCAGCAGTTTAGGACAGACGCTACGGTATAGCAATCAGCCCCAGCATTTT. It yields the protein CASSLGQTLRYSNQPQHF.

V and J are TRBV6-1 and TRBJ2-1, with D hard to call. This CDR3 is 14 amino acids long. V lost 0 bases, J lost 3 bases, and 6 bases lay in between. CDR1 MNHNS and CDR2 SASEGT come from the germline V gene. The CDR3 is CASSEAGSYNEQFF. The CDR3 DNA sequence: TGTGCCAGCAGTGAAGCCGGCAGCTACAATGAGCAGTTCTTC.

This clonotype has a count of ten or more. This chain joins TRBV28 and TRBJ2-5, with TRBD2 matching 13 bases. Germline loops: CDR1 MDHEN, CDR2 SYDVKM. Trimming took 6 bases from V and 4 from J; bases not matched to a gene: 8. CDR3 length equals 16 residues. The CDR3 sequence: CASSTRLAGGLETQYF. Written as DNA, the CDR3 is TGTGCCAGCAGCACCCGACTAGCGGGGGGTCTAGAGACCCAGTACTTC.